These 9 T cell receptor beta chains came from one sample sequenced in a study of blood T cell repertoires in COVID-19. TCRdb keeps only in-frame clones here, not all; method: immunoSEQ multiplex PCR. The table includes about 180,000 clones, about 81% detected once. The sequenced sample was peripheral blood. These receptors all come from a woman aged 80 or older with COVID-19, enrolled during active disease.

The gene calls are TRBV16 and TRBJ1-3; 7 nucleotides agree with TRBD1. V lost 1 base to trimming and J lost 2 bases; unmatched junction nucleotides: 8. Germline assignment: CDR1 KGHSY and CDR2 FQNENV. The CDR3 sequence is 17 residues long. CDR3 in DNA: TGTGCCAGCAGCCAATATTTTCGGGACAGTACTGGAAACACCATATATTTT. Amino acid sequence: CASSQYFRDSTGNTIYF.

The V call is TRBV27, the J call TRBJ2-1; 12 bases line up with TRBD2. Trimming at V came to 8 bases and at J to 2 bases, leaving 7 bases not matched to a gene. The germline V gene has CDR1 MNHEY and CDR2 SMNVEV (reference sequence). The CDR3 sequence is 16 residues long. In nucleotides, the CDR3 is TGTGCCAGCGGACTTCCTAGCGGGAGGGCCTACAATGAGCAGTTCTTC. As protein: CASGLPSGRAYNEQFF.

This clone has a single count. This chain uses TRBV19 with TRBJ2-4, with 11 bases identical to TRBD1. The CDR3 consists of 17 residues. The germline V gene has CDR1 LNHDA and CDR2 SQIVND (reference sequence). V lost 3 bases, J lost 6 bases, and 10 bases stayed unmatched. The CDR3 DNA reads TGTGCCAGTAGTATTCCTATTACCGGGACAGGGGGAAACATTCAGTACTTC. Protein sequence: CASSIPITGTGGNIQYF.

This chain uses TRBV19 with TRBJ2-3; 7 nucleotides agree with TRBD1. The V and J ends lost 3 bases and 3 bases, in that order; junction bases with no gene match: 12. The CDR3 is made up of 17 amino acids. The germline V gene encodes CDR1 LNHDA and CDR2 SQIVND (reference sequence). The CDR3 region is CASSILRGQVGTDTQYF. CDR3 nucleotide sequence: TGTGCCAGTAGTATTTTGAGGGGGCAAGTCGGGACAGATACGCAGTATTTT.

This clone was seen a handful of times. The rearrangement joins TRBV15 to TRBJ2-7, with 10 nucleotides matching TRBD1. Per the germline V gene, CDR1 is LNHNV and CDR2 is YYDKDF (reference sequence). After removal of 3 bases from V and 3 bases from J, the junction contained 5 bases not matched to a gene. This CDR3 comprises 15 residues. The CDR3 DNA sequence: TGTGCCACCAGCAGCTCCCGGGACAGGGGCTACGAGCAGTACTTC. Encoded protein: CATSSSRDRGYEQYF.

The rearrangement joins TRBV6-6 to TRBJ2-4; TRBD1 matches 8 bases. The CDR3 has 14 residues. CDR1 and CDR2 (germline): MNHNY, SVGAGI (reference sequence). The V and J ends lost 5 bases and 7 bases, in that order; junction bases with no gene match: 7. The CDR3 nucleotides are TGTGCCAGCAGTCCAGGGGGCCGGGGGAACATTCAGTACTTC. Residues: CASSPGGRGNIQYF.

This chain uses TRBV5-1 with TRBJ2-7, with 8 bases lining up with TRBD1. The CDR3 consists of 13 residues. Germline-derived CDR1 and CDR2 are SGHRS and YFSETQ. V trimming: 1 base; J trimming: 7 bases; junction bases outside the gene matches: 4. In DNA, the CDR3 is TGCGCCAGCAGCTTGAGCAGGGGGCAGGAGCAGTACTTC. Translating it yields CASSLSRGQEQYF. The variable domain in full, completed from reference TRBV5-1 and TRBJ2-7, reads KAGVTQTPRYLIKTRGQQVTLSCSPISGHRSVSWYQQTPGQGLQFLFEYFSETQRNKGNFPGRFSGRQFSNSRSEMNVSTLELGDSALYLCASSLSRGQEQYFGPGTRLTVT.

J is TRBJ2-3 and V is TRBV10-3, with 11 bases that match TRBD1. V trimming: 7 bases; J trimming: 4 bases; junction bases outside the gene matches: 4. The CDR3 extends over 14 amino acids. CDR1 and CDR2 (germline): ENHRY, SYGVKD. The CDR3 loop reads CAINGQGAADTQYF. The CDR3, as DNA: TGTGCCATCAATGGACAGGGGGCCGCAGATACGCAGTATTTT.

The chain employs TRBV29-1 and TRBJ2-7; weak D call: TRBD1 (6 bases). The V and J ends lost 5 bases and 3 bases respectively, with 11 bases between them. Germline CDR1 and CDR2: SQVTM and ANQGSEA. The CDR3 has 12 residues. CDR3 sequence: CSVTGQYYEQYF. The DNA for the CDR3 is TGCAGCGTTACAGGGCAGTACTACGAGCAGTACTTC.